This entry is about one TCR beta chain. It has no known antigen specificity. No quality values exist for individual bases; no much larger clone is one base distant. V is pared back by 1 base and J by 2 bases, with 5 bases lying between the germline termini. Its CDR3 holds 13 amino acids, cysteine through phenylalanine. Just CDR3 DNA is preserved here, 39 bases in frame from base 1. CDR1 SEHNR and CDR2 FQNEAQ are derived from the germline V gene (reference sequence). The CDR3 regions of human TCRbeta chains were analyzed by immunosequencing. As for the authors' bioinformatics: TCRs in the repertoires were compared against a reference library of SARS-CoV-2-specific TCRs that had been generated with the MIRA antigen-specificity platform. Breadth was defined as the fraction of unique TCRs that were SARS-CoV-2-associated. Depth was defined as the fraction of total T cells that were SARS-CoV-2-associated. Using the MIRA data, every spike-specific TCR was mapped to the spike region that the TCR reacted to and assigned to either a CD4 or a CD8 class. Log10-transformed breadth and depth values were compared by one-way ANOVA with Sidak's multiple comparisons tests. TCRdb holds this immuneACCESS table with in-frame rearrangements only. Some clones are missing; in checked studies, unresolved V genes explain under half, and the rest has no known cause. That table gives V, J and clone size, and the DNA gave D and trimming. The table for this sample lists 100,000 to 150,000 clones; 90% to 95% of them were counted only once. Approximately 3% of the sample is taken by the ten largest.

This sample was included in a study of T cell responses to AZD1222 COVID-19 vaccine (dated by TCRdb to the early 2020s). As for the study more broadly: AZD1222 recipients with second doses at about 4 weeks or about 12 weeks were pooled, because spike-specific TCR depth and breadth did not differ between schedules. Trial participants were enrolled by age into 18-55, 56-69 and 70-plus year subgroups, with around 150, 28 and 57 TCR-sequenced participants respectively. TCR sequencing covered some 250 trial participants: 207 given two doses of AZD1222 and some 25 given two doses of MenACWY control vaccine. The research as a whole found: Conclusions about previously exposed vaccinees are limited, since just a handful of AZD1222 recipients were seropositive for SARS-CoV-2 at baseline. Epitopes outside the regions mutated in the B.1.351 and B.1.1.7 variants were reportedly recognized by nearly half of the unique spike-specific TCRs. Because no day 14 peak-response samples were available, the repertoires could be characterized only after the peak T cell response. Participants were mostly white British, with more females than males. The authors suggested clonal diversity may have been underestimated. The vaccine-associated CD4 TCRs covered the entire spike protein, and the dominant responses fell in regions 160-218 and 743-854. Spike-specific TCR breadth and depth rose significantly after two AZD1222 doses compared with day 0 and with MenACWY recipients. In the small 56-69-year group, the increase in depth fell short of significance, most likely because of low power.

The sample's time point label, in plain terms: baseline before first vaccination. The vaccinee samples were drawn from two UK trials, COV001 and COV002, one of which was a single-blind randomized controlled phase 2/3 trial testing AZD1222 (ChAdOx1 nCoV-19) in healthy adults. For TCRbeta chain sequencing, PBMC samples from trial participants were taken at day 0 and at day 28 after the second dose. Sequenced material: peripheral blood, taken on day 0 of AZD1222 vaccination. The clonotype was recovered from an adult in good health. This chain is built from TRBV7-9 and TRBJ1-2; the D gene lacks a confident call. The CDR3 protein is CASSLDNNYGYTF. The nucleotide sequence is given as TGTGCCAGCAGCTTAGACAACAACTATGGCTACACCTTC.